These 23 T cell receptor beta chains were all obtained from the same sample, sequenced in a study of identical twins. TCRdb re-derived calls from the 5' RACE reads in MiXCR, one entry per CDR3 protein. The sample has approximately 700,000 distinct CDR3 sequences, about 20% seen once; the top ten hold 13%. The sample also formed part of further work on T cells expressing NK-cell markers.

Material for sequencing was PBMCs. These receptors came from a woman aged 18-29 years in good health.

This clonotype was seen more than once but under ten times. In nucleotides, the CDR3 is TGCGCCAGCAGCCGAAACCGGGCCGACCTTGGGGCTTTCTTT. As protein: CASSRNRADLGAFF. The J gene is TRBJ1-1, the V gene TRBV4-3, with no clear D. The CDR3 sequence is 14 residues long. Between the trimmed V and J ends, which lost 4 bases and 11 bases, there was a span of 20 bases. Germline assignment: CDR1 LGHNA and CDR2 YSLEER.

This rearrangement joins TRBV5-1 to TRBJ2-3; maybe TRBD2 (5 bases). Per germline, CDR1 SGHRS and CDR2 YFSETQ. Trimming took off 2 bases at V and 0 bases at J, with 13 bases between the two ends. The CDR3 totals 16 residues. This CDR3 reads CASSFIPEGSTDTQYF. Here the CDR3 DNA reads TGCGCCAGCAGCTTTATTCCCGAGGGCAGCACAGATACGCAGTATTTT.

This clonotype was seen repeatedly, ten times or more. The chain is built from TRBV6-4 and TRBJ2-2; weak D call: TRBD1 (6 bases). Germline V lookup: CDR1 MRHNA, CDR2 SNTAGT. Trimming removed 6 bases at V and 2 bases at J, with 7 bases between. The CDR3 has 13 amino acids. The CDR3 DNA follows: TGTGCCAGCAGGGGGACAAACACCGGGGAGCTGTTTTTT. It yields the protein CASRGTNTGELFF.

This chain joins TRBV20-1 and TRBJ2-3, with no clear D. V lost 6 bases, J lost 0 bases, and 10 bases lay in between. Germline V gene sequence: CDR1 DFQATT, CDR2 SNEGSKA (reference sequence). This CDR3 is built from 13 residues. CDR3 region: CSAGPSSTDTQYF. CDR3 in DNA: TGCAGTGCAGGGCCCTCTAGCACAGATACGCAGTATTTT.

This clonotype has more than one count but fewer than ten. J is TRBJ1-6 and V is TRBV5-4; D is ambiguous. The V gene's germline CDR1 is SGHNT and CDR2 YYREEE (reference sequence). Trimming took off 0 bases at V and 10 bases at J, with 11 bases between the two ends. This CDR3 comprises 14 residues. The CDR3 DNA reads TGTGCCAGCAGCTTGGATTTCGGAGAATCACCCCTCCACTTT. Protein sequence: CASSLDFGESPLHF.

This chain links TRBV11-2 with TRBJ1-3, with a weak D call TRBD1 (6 bases). Germline-derived CDR1 and CDR2 are SGHAT and FQNNGV. The CDR3 is 17 amino acids. With 2 bases removed from V and 3 bases from J, the gap between germline ends came to 17 bases. CDR3 loop: CASSLRTGTSLGNTIYF. CDR3 DNA sequence: TGTGCCAGCAGCTTAAGAACAGGGACATCCCTTGGAAACACCATATATTTT.

On this clonotype: Sequence at one end of the junction differs from germline and may be a read error. The rearrangement links TRBV3-1 to TRBJ2-1; 12 nucleotides align to TRBD2. This CDR3 spans 19 amino acids. The V gene's germline CDR1 is LGHDT and CDR2 YNNKEL (reference sequence). For the CDR3, the DNA is TGTACCAGCAGCTTAAGAGCTAGCGGGGGGGCTCGCGTCGCCCATGAGCAGTTCTTC. It encodes CTSSLRASGGARVAHEQFF.

In this sample, this clonotype turned up many times. The rearrangement uses TRBV12-3 or TRBV12-4 and TRBJ1-1; no clear D. This CDR3 is 12 amino acids long. Trimming cost V 4 bases and J 4 bases, with 7 bases left between them. This chain's CDR3 is CASSSPGTEAFF. Written as DNA, the CDR3 is TGTGCCAGCAGTTCACCGGGCACTGAAGCTTTCTTT.

The V and J genes are TRBV6-2 or TRBV6-3 and TRBJ1-2; D gene unclear. Deletions cut 2 bases from V and 6 bases from J, with 7 bases between. The length of the CDR3 is 12 residues. Germline V lookup: CDR1 MNHEY, CDR2 SVGEGT. DNA for the CDR3: TGTGCCAGCAGTTACCAGAGGGATGGCTACACCTTC. This sequence encodes CASSYQRDGYTF.

CDR3 sequence reads: CASSPHRGGNEKLFF. In nucleotides, the CDR3 is TGTGCCAGCAGTCCCCACAGGGGTGGGAATGAAAAACTGTTTTTT. The V and J genes are TRBV12-3 or TRBV12-4 and TRBJ1-4; 7 bases align to TRBD1. V trimming: 5 bases; J trimming: 5 bases; junction bases outside the gene matches: 8. The CDR3 is 15 amino acids.

V usage is TRBV5-5 and J usage is TRBJ2-3; 8 positions agree with TRBD1. The CDR3 is 16 residues long. Germline V gene sequence: CDR1 SGHKS, CDR2 YYEKEE (reference sequence). V shed 3 bases and J 4 bases; nucleotides not matched to a gene: 10. The CDR3 reads CASSSGQGGVSDTQYF. The CDR3 DNA sequence: TGTGCCAGCAGCTCCGGACAGGGTGGTGTATCAGATACGCAGTATTTT.

A remark on this clonotype: Given a much more abundant clone one base away, this may be a read error. V usage is TRBV25-1 and J usage is TRBJ2-6; D gene ambiguous. Trimming removed 3 bases at V and 1 base at J, with 1 base between. CDR1 is MGHDK and CDR2 is SYGVNS in the germline V gene. CDR3 length equals 13 residues. CDR3 nucleotides: TGTGCCAGCAGTGAGTCTGGGGCCAACGTCCTGACTTTC. This sequence encodes CASSESGANVLTF. Full variable domain (outside the CDR3, taken from reference TRBV25-1 and TRBJ2-6): EADIYQTPRYLVIGTGKKITLECSQTMGHDKMYWYQQDPGMELHLIHYSYGVNSTEKGDLSSESTVSRIRTEHFPLTLESARPSHTSQYLCASSESGANVLTFGAGSRLTVL.

The chain recombines TRBV6-5 with TRBJ1-2, with TRBD1 as a possible D gene (5 bases). V lost 4 bases and J 4 bases, leaving 10 bases between the germline ends. This CDR3 region has 13 residues. The V gene's germline CDR1 is MNHEY and CDR2 SVGAGI. Here the CDR3 DNA reads TGTGCCAGCAGTTGGGGCAGAGCCTATGGCTACACCTTC. Protein: CASSWGRAYGYTF.

This clonotype was seen a few times. The J gene is TRBJ2-1, the V gene TRBV4-3; the match to TRBD2 covers 9 bases. Germline trimming cut 0 bases from V and 4 bases from J; bases unmatched to any gene: 10. The CDR3 has 18 residues. From germline, CDR1 is LGHNA and CDR2 YSLEER. Here the CDR3 DNA reads TGCGCCAGCAGCCAAGATCAATATCCTAGCGGGGCTTACAATGAGCAGTTCTTC. Its translation is CASSQDQYPSGAYNEQFF.

This clonotype was counted a few times. The chain combines TRBV20-1 with TRBJ2-5; D unclear. The germline V gene has CDR1 DFQATT and CDR2 SNEGSKA (reference sequence). CDR3 length: 13 residues. V was trimmed by 4 bases and J by 1 base, leaving 10 bases between them. DNA for the CDR3: TGCAGTGCTACAGTAGGCCCCCAAGAGACCCAGTACTTC. Residues: CSATVGPQETQYF.

The CDR3 bases are TGCAGTGCTCCCCCAGGGGGCAGGGGGACAGATACGCAGTATTTT. Its protein is CSAPPGGRGTDTQYF. The chain has TRBV20-1 and TRBJ2-3; TRBD1 matches at 8 bases. The V gene end was trimmed by 5 bases and the J gene end by 3 bases; junction bases not matched to a gene: 10. CDR3 size: 15 residues. Per the germline V gene, CDR1 is DFQATT and CDR2 is SNEGSKA (reference sequence).

The count of this clonotype is one. The rearrangement joins TRBV7-2 to TRBJ2-3; D is unclear. V lost 6 bases and J lost 6, with 13 bases in between. The CDR3 has 13 residues. Germline V gene sequence: CDR1 SGHTA, CDR2 FQGNSA. The DNA of the CDR3 is TGTGCCAGCAGAAAAGTCCCTGAGGATACGCAGTATTTT. Encoded protein: CASRKVPEDTQYF.

The V and J genes are TRBV5-1 and TRBJ2-2, with TRBD2 identical over 8 bases. CDR3 length: 15 amino acids. V shed 2 bases and J 5 bases; nucleotides not matched to a gene: 5. Germline values: CDR1 SGHRS, CDR2 YFSETQ. CDR3 amino acids: CASSFGTRGTGELFF. In DNA form, the CDR3 reads TGCGCCAGCAGCTTCGGGACTAGGGGGACCGGGGAGCTGTTTTTT.

The V gene is TRBV12-3 or TRBV12-4, the J gene TRBJ2-5; D call uncertain. Trimming cost V 2 bases and J 10 bases, with 14 bases left between them. The CDR3 consists of 13 residues. The CDR3, as DNA: TGTGCCAGCAGTTTACCCCTTAGAGAGGACCAGTACTTC. It specifies CASSLPLREDQYF.

The rearrangement joins TRBV20-1 to TRBJ2-4, with 12 nucleotides matching TRBD2. The CDR3 length is 15 residues. V trimming: 5 bases; J trimming: 1 base; junction bases outside the gene matches: 3. Per the germline V gene, CDR1 is DFQATT and CDR2 is SNEGSKA (reference sequence). This CDR3 reads CSAPLAGGAKNIQYF. DNA for the CDR3: TGCAGTGCTCCCCTAGCGGGGGGGGCCAAAAACATTCAGTACTTC.

This clonotype was seen a single time. J is TRBJ2-1 and V is TRBV24-1; TRBD2 matches 7 bases. Trimming removed 12 bases from V and 7 bases from J; junction bases left unmatched: 8. This CDR3 contains 12 residues. Germline lookup yields CDR1 KGHDR and CDR2 SFDVKD. The CDR3 region has the DNA TGTGCCTCCGCGGGAGCTGGTAATGAGCAGTTCTTC. As protein: CASAGAGNEQFF.

The genes are TRBV7-8 and TRBJ1-6; tentative D call: TRBD1 (6 bases). V lost 1 base and J lost 3, with 13 bases in between. CDR3 length: 17 residues. Germline lookup yields CDR1 SGHVS and CDR2 FQNEAQ. This chain's CDR3 is CASSLVGAPLYNSPLHF. CDR3 bases: TGTGCCAGCAGCTTAGTGGGGGCTCCCCTCTATAATTCACCCCTCCACTTT.

V is TRBV12-3 or TRBV12-4 and J is TRBJ2-3; perhaps D is TRBD1 or TRBD2 (5 bases each). This CDR3 is built from 15 residues. Trimming removed 6 bases at V and 2 bases at J, with 15 bases between. CDR3: CASRSRDGYTDTQYF. Written as DNA, the CDR3 is TGTGCCAGCAGGAGCCGGGACGGCTACACAGATACGCAGTATTTT.